This T cell receptor beta chain derives from a study of shared clonotypes between healthy human individuals. About the study: The study enrolled two women and a few men aged 18 to 49.

In the study's own analysis: ImmunoSEQ output held junction-only sequences without quality scores, so filtering differed. TCRdb keeps only in-frame clones here, not all; method: immunoSEQ multiplex PCR. The V and J calls and clone size were taken over from that table, and D and trimming were inferred from the DNA. The table includes about 680,000 clones, about 91% detected once. CD8 cells regarded as naive lacked CD45RO, were positively chosen for CCR7, and omitted terminally differentiated effector memory CD45RA+ cells. The specimen sequenced was naive CD8+ T cells sorted from blood. The receptor's source is a man under 40 in good health.

CDR3 loop: CASSPGLAYTYEQYF. The CDR3 coding sequence is TGTGCCAGCAGCCCGGGACTAGCGTATACCTACGAGCAGTACTTC. V gene TRBV7-9 combines with J gene TRBJ2-7; 10 bases are a match to TRBD2. V gave up 5 bases and J gave up 2 bases; unmatched junction bases: 6. The CDR3 has 15 residues. The germline gives CDR1 SEHNR, CDR2 FQNEAQ (reference sequence).